The rows below give T cell receptor beta chains drawn from one sample of a study of blood T cell repertoires in COVID-19. Using immunoSEQ multiplex PCR, the repertoire was profiled, and TCRdb retains in-frame clones only, with some absent. The table shows a few hundred thousand clones, with approximately 86% occurring only once. The material sequenced was peripheral blood. These receptors came from a woman between 45 and 65 years old with COVID-19, enrolled during active disease. Both conserved end residues are part of each CDR3. The D gene is left open where the match is weak. Only part of the rows carry a size: once, few, many, or a class if the clone is expanded.

D gene	clone size	V gene	J gene	CDR3 protein	CDR3 DNA
TRBD1	.	TRBV24-1	TRBJ1-6	CATIGRTGTGRGTYNSPLHF	TGTGCCACCATAGGCCGAACCGGGACAGGGAGAGGAACCTATAATTCACCCCTCCACTTT
.	.	TRBV7-2	TRBJ1-2	CASSLPLLGEGGYTF	TGTGCCAGCAGCTTACCCCTATTGGGGGAGGGTGGCTACACCTTC
.	.	TRBV10-3	TRBJ2-6	CAITDSSGANVLTF	TGTGCCATCACCGACAGCTCTGGGGCCAACGTCCTGACTTTC
TRBD2	.	TRBV27	TRBJ2-3	CASSSPGLAGGSTDTQYF	TGTGCCAGCAGTTCCCCAGGACTAGCGGGGGGTAGCACAGATACGCAGTATTTT
.	once	TRBV5-5	TRBJ2-2	CASRLRSNTGELFF	TGTGCCAGCAGACTACGGTCGAACACCGGGGAGCTGTTTTTT
.	.	TRBV10-3	TRBJ1-6	CAITGNDNSPLHF	TGTGCCATCACAGGGAATGATAATTCACCCCTCCACTTT
.	.	TRBV18	TRBJ1-5	CASSPDRTNQPQHF	TGTGCCAGCTCTCCCGACAGGACCAATCAGCCCCAGCATTTT
TRBD1	.	TRBV11-3	TRBJ2-2	CASSQDRGNTGELFF	TGTGCCAGCAGTCAAGACAGGGGGAACACCGGGGAGCTGTTTTTT
TRBD1	.	TRBV7-6	TRBJ2-1	CASSSPGTGNEQFF	TGTGCCAGCAGCTCCCCCGGGACAGGGAATGAGCAGTTCTTC
.	.	TRBV7-8	TRBJ1-3	CASSLVGGQSGNTIYF	TGTGCCAGCAGCTTAGTCGGCGGACAATCTGGAAACACCATATATTTT
.	.	TRBV10-3	TRBJ2-1	CAIMAWEANNEQFF	TGTGCCATCATGGCGTGGGAGGCCAACAATGAGCAGTTCTTC
TRBD2	.	TRBV3-1/TRBV3-2	TRBJ2-1	CASSQSVAGTSADEQFF	TGTGCCAGCAGCCAGTCCGTAGCCGGGACTAGCGCCGATGAGCAGTTCTTC
.	once	TRBV12-5	TRBJ1-6	CASAAHGNSPLHF	TGTGCTAGTGCGGCCCACGGGAATTCACCCCTCCACTTT
.	.	TRBV5-1	TRBJ1-2	CASSSDIYGYTF	TGCGCCAGCAGCTCGGACATCTATGGCTACACCTTC
TRBD2	.	TRBV27	TRBJ2-2	CASSYGGEDTGELFF	TGTGCCAGCAGTTACGGGGGGGAGGACACCGGGGAGCTGTTTTTT
TRBD2	.	TRBV5-4	TRBJ2-5	CASGLAGGKRETQYF	TGTGCCAGCGGACTAGCGGGGGGGAAGCGAGAGACCCAGTACTTC
TRBD1	.	TRBV9	TRBJ2-2	CASRRTGGDTGELFF	TGTGCCAGCAGAAGGACAGGGGGCGACACCGGGGAGCTGTTTTTT
TRBD1	.	TRBV25-1	TRBJ1-2	CASNAIQGEGYTF	TGTGCCAGCAACGCGATACAGGGGGAGGGCTACACCTTC